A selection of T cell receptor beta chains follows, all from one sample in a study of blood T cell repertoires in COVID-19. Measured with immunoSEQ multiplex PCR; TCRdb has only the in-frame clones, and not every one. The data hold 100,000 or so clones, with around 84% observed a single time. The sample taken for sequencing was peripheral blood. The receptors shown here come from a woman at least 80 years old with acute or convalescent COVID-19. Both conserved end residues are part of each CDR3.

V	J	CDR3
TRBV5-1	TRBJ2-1	CASSWTGAETGGNEQFF
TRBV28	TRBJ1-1	CASRSSGTANTEAFF
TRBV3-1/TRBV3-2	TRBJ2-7	CASSQQGGSGEQYF
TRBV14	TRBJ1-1	CASSQSVNTEAFF
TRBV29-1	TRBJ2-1	CSGAGTGGINEQFF
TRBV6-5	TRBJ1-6	CASSRAGPLHF
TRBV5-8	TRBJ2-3	CASSSHRGQLFLDTQYF
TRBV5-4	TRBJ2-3	CASSLGGRAGDTQYF
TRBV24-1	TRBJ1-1	CATSRRGQGDTEAFF
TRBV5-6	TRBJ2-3	CASSSRLVYTDTQYF
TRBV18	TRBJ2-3	CASSPAGGRGDTQYF
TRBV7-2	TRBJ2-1	CASSLALAGVRFF
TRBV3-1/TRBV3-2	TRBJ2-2	CASSHRVNTGELFF
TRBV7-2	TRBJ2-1	CASSFTGGKGSYNEQFF
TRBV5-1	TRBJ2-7	CASSLATGGRGFYEQYF
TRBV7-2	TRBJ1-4	CASSLRGISEKLFF
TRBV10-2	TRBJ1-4	CASSESGEKLFF
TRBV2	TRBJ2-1	CASSEDSFNEQFF
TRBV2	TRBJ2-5	CASWTGGLQTQYF
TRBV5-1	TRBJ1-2	CASSSTDLNYGYTF
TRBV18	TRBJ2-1	CASSSGPYNEQFF
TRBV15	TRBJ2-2	CATSRSLTGRYNTGELFF
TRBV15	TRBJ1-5	CATSREDRGNQPQHF
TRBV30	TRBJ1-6	CAWSVDTGNKSPLHF
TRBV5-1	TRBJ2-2	CASSLAVAGPTGELFF
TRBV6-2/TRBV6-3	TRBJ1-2	CASSNRGDGYTF
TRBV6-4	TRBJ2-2	CASSNGLATGELFF